The rows below give T cell receptor beta chains drawn from one sample of a study of T cells after posttransplantation cyclophosphamide. Sequencing was performed with immunoSEQ multiplex PCR; in TCRdb, only in-frame clones are kept and a portion is missing. In the table there are roughly 15,000 clones, roughly 91% of which are singletons. Sample: PBMCs, taken after an allogeneic stem cell transplant with a calcineurin inhibitor and methotrexate. The receptors were sampled from a male patient between 45 and 59 years old who received an allogeneic stem cell transplant from an unrelated donor, was CMV-positive, and had chronic GVHD only. Some T cells may be transferred from the graft donor. Each CDR3 is given without its conserved first and last residue. Each record gives: V gene, clone size, J gene, CDR3 protein. Size values are once, few and many counts, or a class for expanded clones, and some rows have none.

>TRBV6-5|-|TRBJ2-7
ASRPGQGNEQY
>TRBV11-2|-|TRBJ2-7
ASSFGTATYEQY
>TRBV19|-|TRBJ2-3
ASSIKDTQY
>TRBV27|-|TRBJ2-2
ASSSTPGLAYAGELF
>TRBV7-7|-|TRBJ2-1
ASSQDKRANSEQF
>TRBV19|-|TRBJ2-5
ASSIGRAGETQY
>TRBV18|-|TRBJ2-7
ASSIGVSYEQY
>TRBV6-1|few|TRBJ1-3
ASSEYGLPDSGNTIY
>TRBV27|-|TRBJ2-7
ASGGGSSEQY
>TRBV11-2|-|TRBJ2-3
ASRPTSSRDTQY
>TRBV7-9|few|TRBJ1-4
ASSLALRQPTNEKLF
>TRBV6-5|once|TRBJ2-3
ASSWRQSTDTQY
>TRBV6-6|-|TRBJ1-3
ASLDSSGNTIY
>TRBV4-3|-|TRBJ1-3
ASSQGNRQRGNTIY
>TRBV11-3|-|TRBJ1-6
ASSLAGSYNSPLH
>TRBV6-5|-|TRBJ2-5
ASSRGGGGETQY
>TRBV7-9|-|TRBJ2-2
ASSLPRGDTGELF
>TRBV7-2|-|TRBJ2-1
ASSPGIPREQF
>TRBV11-1|-|TRBJ2-1
ASSSRPVAGQF
>TRBV6-5|-|TRBJ2-7
ASSSGQGWDEQY
>TRBV4-1|-|TRBJ2-3
ASSQFGQGPTDTQY
>TRBV10-2|-|TRBJ2-3
ATSARADTDTQY
>TRBV23-1|-|TRBJ1-5
AGSQIAIGFDEYQPQH
>TRBV28|-|TRBJ2-7
ASSTQGPSPYEQY
>TRBV27|-|TRBJ2-7
ASSFSGSLHEQY
>TRBV6-5|-|TRBJ1-2
ASSWTGGNYGYT
>TRBV4-3|-|TRBJ1-2
ASSQERGYGYT
>TRBV2|-|TRBJ2-7
ASSGGQGVYEQY
>TRBV7-2|-|TRBJ2-2
ASSLTLAAGELF
>TRBV27|-|TRBJ2-6
ASRSLGANVLT
>TRBV2|-|TRBJ2-7
ASGKQGREQY
>TRBV11-2|-|TRBJ2-7
ASSWDMNEQY
>TRBV19|-|TRBJ1-2
ASSGVGTGASYSYGYT
>TRBV14|-|TRBJ1-2
ASSQDSEGKINT
>TRBV6-1|-|TRBJ1-5
ASSDWQGSNQPQH
>TRBV6-5|-|TRBJ2-5
ASSYNVGGQETQY
>TRBV7-9|-|TRBJ2-5
ASSLALGGLQETQY
>TRBV10-1|-|TRBJ2-7
ASSEGAGGSSYEQY
>TRBV9|-|TRBJ2-1
ASSVGGGAGTSGRAREQF